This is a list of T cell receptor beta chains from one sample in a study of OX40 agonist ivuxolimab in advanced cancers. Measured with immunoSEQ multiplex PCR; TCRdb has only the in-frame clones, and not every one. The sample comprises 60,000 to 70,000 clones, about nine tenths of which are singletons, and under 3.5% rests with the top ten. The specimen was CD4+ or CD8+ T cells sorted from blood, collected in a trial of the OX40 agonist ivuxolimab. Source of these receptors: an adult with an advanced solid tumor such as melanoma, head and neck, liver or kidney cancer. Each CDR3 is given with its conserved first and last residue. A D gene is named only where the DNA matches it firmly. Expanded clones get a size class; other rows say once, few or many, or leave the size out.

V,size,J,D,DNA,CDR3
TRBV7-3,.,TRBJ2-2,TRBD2,TGTGCCAGCAGTCCAACTAGCGGGAGTGGCGGGGAGCTGTTTTTT,CASSPTSGSGGELFF
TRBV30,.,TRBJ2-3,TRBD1,TGTGCCTGGAGTTCGGGGACAGGGATGACAGATACGCAGTATTTT,CAWSSGTGMTDTQYF
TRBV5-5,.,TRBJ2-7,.,TGTGCCAGCAGCTTGAGCAGCTACGAGCAGTACTTC,CASSLSSYEQYF
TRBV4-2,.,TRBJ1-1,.,TGTGCCAGCAGCCAAAGACAGGTGGAAGGGGTTAAAGCTTTCTTT,CASSQRQVEGVKAFF
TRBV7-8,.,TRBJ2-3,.,TGTGCCAGCAGCCCCGGGAGTGCGGATACGCAGTATTTT,CASSPGSADTQYF
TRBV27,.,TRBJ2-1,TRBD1,TGTGCCAGCAGTTACCTCGGGACAGGGGGCAATGAGCAGTTCTTC,CASSYLGTGGNEQFF
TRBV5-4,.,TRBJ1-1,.,TGTGCCAGCAGCTTGGACAGGCACAACACTGAAGCTTTCTTT,CASSLDRHNTEAFF
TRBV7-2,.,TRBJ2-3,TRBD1,TGTGCCAGCATCAAACGACAGGGCCTATCCCCTAGCACAGATACGCAGTATTTT,CASIKRQGLSPSTDTQYF
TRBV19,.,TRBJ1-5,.,TGTGCCAGTAGTATGAGACTGGGCAATCAGCCCCAGCATTTT,CASSMRLGNQPQHF
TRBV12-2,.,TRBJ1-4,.,TGTACCGAGGGACAGGGTGGGGAAAAACTGTTTTTT,CTEGQGGEKLFF
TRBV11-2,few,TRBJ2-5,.,TGTGCCAGCAGACCCCCGGCAGGGCAAGAGACCCAGTACTTC,CASRPPAGQETQYF
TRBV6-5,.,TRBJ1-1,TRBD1,TGTGCCAGCAGTCGACAGGGATTGATGAACACTGAAGCTTTCTTT,CASSRQGLMNTEAFF
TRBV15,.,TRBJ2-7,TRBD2,TGTGCCACCAGCAGAGCTAGCGGCAAGTACGAGCAGTACTTC,CATSRASGKYEQYF
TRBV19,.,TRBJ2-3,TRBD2,TGTGCCAGTAGTATAGGACTAGCGGACACAGATACGCAGTATTTT,CASSIGLADTDTQYF
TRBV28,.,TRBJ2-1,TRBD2,TGTGCCAGCTGGGGTAGCGGGACTAGCGCTTACAATGAGCAGTTCTTC,CASWGSGTSAYNEQFF
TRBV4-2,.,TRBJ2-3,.,TGTGCCAGCAGCCAAGAGCGGGACAGCCCTGGTAGGGATACGCAGTATTTT,CASSQERDSPGRDTQYF
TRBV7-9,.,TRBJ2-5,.,TGTGCCAGCAGCTTAGCCGGCGGCGGAGTCCAAGAGACCCAGTACTTC,CASSLAGGGVQETQYF
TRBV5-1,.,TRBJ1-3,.,TGCGCCAGCAGCTTGGGGGTCTTAGCTGTTCCCACCATATATTTT,CASSLGVLAVPTIYF
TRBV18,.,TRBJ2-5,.,TGTGCCAGCTCACCAGGGAGTCAAGAGACCCAGTACTTC,CASSPGSQETQYF
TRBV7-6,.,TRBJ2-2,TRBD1,TGTGCCAGCAGCCTTACAGGGGGAACCGGGGAGCTGTTTTTT,CASSLTGGTGELFF
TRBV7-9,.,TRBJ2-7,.,TGTGCCAGCAGCTCCGGGACTGCCTTGGATTCGGGGTACTTC,CASSSGTALDSGYF
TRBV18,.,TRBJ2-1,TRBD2,TGTGCCAGCTCACCACCGCTGACTAGCGGGGTGGTTAATGAGCAGTTCTTC,CASSPPLTSGVVNEQFF
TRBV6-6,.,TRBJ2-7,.,TGTGCGGGGAAGGGATCCTACGAGCAGTACTTC,CAGKGSYEQYF
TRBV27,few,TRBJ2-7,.,TGTGCCAGCAGTTCAGGGAACCACTACGAGCAGTACTTC,CASSSGNHYEQYF
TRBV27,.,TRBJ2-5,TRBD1,TGTGCCAGCAGTTTTTGGACAGGGGGTCAAGAGACCCAGTACTTC,CASSFWTGGQETQYF
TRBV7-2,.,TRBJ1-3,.,TGTGCCAGCAGCCACCGGCTCGGGGCAGGGGAGGCTGGAAACACCATATATTTT,CASSHRLGAGEAGNTIYF
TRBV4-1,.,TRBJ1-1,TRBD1,TGCGCCAGCAGCCAAGATCGGACAGGGGGCTTGAACACTGAAGCTTTCTTT,CASSQDRTGGLNTEAFF
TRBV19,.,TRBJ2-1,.,TGTGCCAGTAAAGGCTTAGCGGAACTGTCCTCCTACAATGAGCAGTTCTTC,CASKGLAELSSYNEQFF